The 6 T cell receptor beta chains below come from one sample, sequenced in a study of shared clonotypes between healthy human individuals. Assay used: immunoSEQ multiplex PCR; TCRdb lists only in-frame clones, some missing. The sample lists under 650,000 clones, around 96% occurring once. The sequencing sample was made of naive CD4+ T cells sorted from blood. Documented subset: CD45RA+ positively selected. All receptors come from a woman aged 25 to 45 in good health.

The rearrangement joins TRBV21-1 to TRBJ1-2. TRBV21-1 constitutes a pseudogene. The CDR3 extends over 14 amino acids. As DNA, the CDR3 is TGTGCCAGCGGGAAACGGACGACTCCCTATGGCTACACCTTC. Its protein product is CASGKRTTPYGYTF.

This chain links TRBV15 with TRBJ1-5; 10 nucleotides line up with TRBD1. Germline V lookup: CDR1 LNHNV, CDR2 YYDKDF (reference sequence). CDR3 length: 20 amino acids. V was pared by 0 bases and J by 1 base, with 12 bases of the junction left unmatched. The CDR3 sequence is CATSRDLRDRGLLSNQPQHF. The CDR3 bases are TGTGCCACCAGCAGAGATTTACGAGACAGGGGGCTTTTAAGCAATCAGCCCCAGCATTTT.

This clone was recorded only once. V and J are TRBV5-4 and TRBJ2-3; D not resolved. This CDR3 region has 15 residues. V gave up 0 bases and J gave up 6 bases, with 14 bases separating them. CDR1 is SGHNT, CDR2 YYREEE, per germline (reference sequence). CDR3 loop: CASSLALTSSDTQYF. In DNA, the CDR3 is TGTGCCAGCAGCTTGGCACTCACGAGTTCGGATACGCAGTATTTT.

This rearrangement joins TRBV28 to TRBJ1-5, with D unclear. Germline V lookup: CDR1 MDHEN, CDR2 SYDVKM. The CDR3 consists of 15 residues. Trimming removed 6 bases at V and 0 bases at J, with 12 bases between. CDR3 residues: CASSPRVYSNQPQHF. The CDR3 region has the DNA TGTGCCAGCAGCCCTAGGGTTTATAGCAATCAGCCCCAGCATTTT.

This clone appeared once. The CDR3 coding sequence is TGCGCCAGCAGCTTACGACTAGCGGGGGAGGCCGGGGAGCTGTTTTTT. This translates into CASSLRLAGEAGELFF. This chain links TRBV5-1 with TRBJ2-2; 12 nucleotides line up with TRBD2. The CDR3 covers 16 residues. Germline trimming cut 2 bases from V and 6 bases from J; bases unmatched to any gene: 5. Germline lookup yields CDR1 SGHRS and CDR2 YFSETQ. The variable domain in full, with the rest retrieved from reference TRBV5-1 and TRBJ2-2, is KAGVTQTPRYLIKTRGQQVTLSCSPISGHRSVSWYQQTPGQGLQFLFEYFSETQRNKGNFPGRFSGRQFSNSRSEMNVSTLELGDSALYLCASSLRLAGEAGELFFGEGSRLTVL.

This sequence joins TRBV6-1 and TRBJ2-3; 9 bases line up with TRBD2. CDR1 and CDR2 from the germline V gene are MNHNS and SASEGT. The CDR3 length is 16 residues. V lost 4 bases, J lost 2 bases, and 7 bases stayed unmatched. The CDR3 nucleotides read TGTGCCAGCAGTGTGGTCGGCGGGAGGGCCACAGATACGCAGTATTTT. This encodes CASSVVGGRATDTQYF.